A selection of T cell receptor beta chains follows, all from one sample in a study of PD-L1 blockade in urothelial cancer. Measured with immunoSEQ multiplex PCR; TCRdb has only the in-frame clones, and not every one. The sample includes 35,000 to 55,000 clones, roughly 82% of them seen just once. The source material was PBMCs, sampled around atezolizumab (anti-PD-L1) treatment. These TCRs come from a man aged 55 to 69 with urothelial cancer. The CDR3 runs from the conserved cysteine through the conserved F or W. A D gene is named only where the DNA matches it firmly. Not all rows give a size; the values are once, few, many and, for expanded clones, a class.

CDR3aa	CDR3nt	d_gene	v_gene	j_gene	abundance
CASSLDPTGLRAFF	TGTGCCAGCAGCTTAGATCCGACAGGGTTAAGAGCTTTCTTT	TRBD1	TRBV11-2	TRBJ1-1	-
CASSSRNSNQPQHF	TGTGCCAGCAGCTCTAGGAATAGCAATCAGCCCCAGCATTTT	-	TRBV9	TRBJ1-5	-
CASTDRGYGYTF	TGTGCCAGCACCGACAGGGGTTATGGCTACACCTTC	TRBD1	TRBV6-1	TRBJ1-2	-
CASSKCRQGNEQFF	TGTGCCAGCAGCAAATGCCGACAGGGTAATGAGCAGTTCTTC	-	TRBV21-1	TRBJ2-1	-
CASIYGQGTDTQYF	TGTGCCAGCATCTACGGACAGGGAACAGATACGCAGTATTTT	TRBD1	TRBV11-2	TRBJ2-3	once
CASSLGGDQPQHF	TGTGCCAGCAGTTTAGGGGGCGATCAGCCCCAGCATTTT	-	TRBV28	TRBJ1-5	once
CASSLGSGAGTEAFF	TGTGCCAGCAGCCTCGGGAGCGGAGCGGGAACTGAAGCTTTCTTT	-	TRBV7-8	TRBJ1-1	-
CASAGTGDEQYF	TGTGCCAGTGCCGGGACAGGGGACGAGCAGTACTTC	TRBD1	TRBV6-6	TRBJ2-7	once
CASSLRLGDEKLFF	TGTGCCAGCAGCCTTCGCCTGGGAGATGAAAAACTGTTTTTT	-	TRBV5-4	TRBJ1-4	-
CASSRTGLADRRPAYEQYF	TGTGCCAGCAGTAGGACCGGCCTAGCGGATAGACGACCCGCCTACGAGCAGTACTTC	TRBD2	TRBV7-2	TRBJ2-7	once
CASSYGGPGETQYF	TGCGCCAGCAGCTACGGAGGGCCGGGGGAGACCCAGTACTTC	-	TRBV5-1	TRBJ2-5	-
CASSLSGGAIDTQYF	TGTGCCAGCAGTTTGTCCGGGGGGGCCATAGATACGCAGTATTTT	TRBD2	TRBV6-5	TRBJ2-3	-
CASSPREGGYTF	TGTGCCAGCTCACCGCGGGAAGGCGGCTACACCTTC	-	TRBV18	TRBJ1-2	-
CASSPRGDRTYGGYTF	TGTGCCAGCTCACCACGAGGCGACAGGACCTACGGGGGCTACACCTTC	-	TRBV18	TRBJ1-2	-
CASSQDGNSGGLSSYNEQFF	TGTGCCAGCAGCCAAGATGGGAATAGCGGGGGCCTCAGCTCCTACAATGAGCAGTTCTTC	TRBD2	TRBV4-2	TRBJ2-1	few
CSVEERDREYYGYTF	TGCAGCGTTGAAGAGAGAGACAGGGAGTACTATGGCTACACCTTC	TRBD1	TRBV29-1	TRBJ1-2	-
CASSKNPGANYGYTF	TGTGCCAGCAGCAAGAATCCTGGAGCCAACTATGGCTACACCTTC	-	TRBV27	TRBJ1-2	-
CASSLSDRDLNIQYF	TGTGCCAGCAGCTTAAGCGACAGGGATTTAAACATTCAGTACTTC	TRBD1	TRBV7-9	TRBJ2-4	-
CASSLTVGEAFF	TGTGCCAGCAGCTTGACGGTCGGTGAAGCTTTCTTT	-	TRBV5-6	TRBJ1-1	-
CASSPFGQLDTEAFF	TGTGCCAGCTCACCTTTTGGACAGTTAGACACTGAAGCTTTCTTT	-	TRBV18	TRBJ1-1	-
CASSGPGTKNIQYF	TGTGCCAGCAGCGGGCCGGGAACTAAAAACATTCAGTACTTC	-	TRBV14	TRBJ2-4	-
CASSPTRGGGSSYEQYF	TGTGCCAGCAGCCCTACAAGGGGAGGCGGGAGCTCCTACGAGCAGTACTTC	TRBD2	TRBV7-8	TRBJ2-7	-
CASSVAPSYAYEQYF	TGTGCCAGCAGCGTAGCGCCTAGCTATGCCTACGAGCAGTACTTC	-	TRBV9	TRBJ2-7	medium-sized
CASSTRTSGGGEQYF	TGTGCCAGCAGTACGAGGACTAGCGGGGGAGGTGAGCAGTACTTC	TRBD2	TRBV28	TRBJ2-7	-
CASSLDYSNQPQHF	TGTGCCAGCAGCTTAGATTATAGCAATCAGCCCCAGCATTTT	-	TRBV11-2	TRBJ1-5	-